The next 4 T cell receptor beta chains were all read from a single sample in a study of control samples from healthy donors and cancer patients (dated by TCRdb to 2020 to 2021). Library construction relied on the immunoSEQ multiplex PCR assay. TCRdb's version of the immuneACCESS table is confined to in-frame rearrangements and falls short of the full clone set. An unresolved V gene accounts for under half of the shortfall where checked; the remainder is of unknown origin. For this sample the table gives about 94,000 clones, of which roughly nine tenths were detected only once. Over 3% of the sample is in the top ten clones. Sequencing used blood. These receptors all come from a woman between 18 and 29 years old in good health.

With regard to this clone: One end of the junction is discordant with germline, which a read error may explain. V is TRBV3-1 (or the pseudogene TRBV3-2) and J is TRBJ1-1, with D perhaps TRBD1 (5 bases). This CDR3 spans 12 amino acids. Germline V gene sequence: CDR1 LGHDT, CDR2 YNNKEL (reference sequence). The CDR3 spells CASSQDRNRQTF. The CDR3 nucleotides are TGTGCCAGCAGCCAAGATAGAAATAGACAGACGTTT.

The V gene is TRBV4-2, the J gene TRBJ2-7; TRBD2 matches 13 bases. Unmatched junction bases numbered 15, after V lost 0 bases and J lost 7 bases. CDR3 length equals 19 residues. CDR1 and CDR2 from the germline V gene are LGHNA and YNFKEQ. The CDR3 loop is CASSQDATSGGLLLGEQYF. The CDR3 coding sequence is TGTGCCAGCAGCCAAGATGCGACTAGCGGGGGGCTCCTCTTAGGGGAGCAGTACTTC.

J is TRBJ2-3 and V is TRBV13; no firm D call. V dropped 2 bases and J dropped 0 bases, with 12 bases sitting between them. The CDR3 has 16 amino acids. Germline assignment: CDR1 PRHDT and CDR2 FYEKMQ (reference sequence). DNA of the CDR3: TGTGCCAGCAGCTTAAGGAAATCCCCGAGCACAGATACGCAGTATTTT. Its protein product is CASSLRKSPSTDTQYF.

This clone was counted a single time. The genes are TRBV4-1 and TRBJ2-1; no definite D call. Trimming shortened V by 0 bases and J by 0 bases, and 9 bases separated the two germline ends. The CDR3 spans 16 residues. CDR1 is MGHRA, CDR2 YSYEKL, per germline. The CDR3 spells CASSQDRGSSYNEQFF. As DNA, the CDR3 is TGCGCCAGCAGCCAAGATCGAGGTAGCTCCTACAATGAGCAGTTCTTC.